The 27 T cell receptor beta chains presented below share a single source sample, sequenced in a study of T cells in Graves' hyperthyroidism and ophthalmopathy. Researchers amplified the TCR beta CDR3 regions from RNA transcripts. TCR CDR3 regions were first amplified by RT-PCR with HTBI primers. TCRdb reanalysed the multiplex PCR reads using MiXCR and keeps one entry per CDR3 protein. The repertoire holds 500,000 to 650,000 distinct CDR3 sequences, with over 45% as singletons. The sequencing sample was made of peripheral blood or thyroid tissue (not recorded which). The receptors come from an adult woman with Graves' disease, either hyperthyroidism or ophthalmopathy (not recorded which).

V and J are TRBV29-1 and TRBJ1-2; D gene ambiguous. V lost 2 bases and J lost 0, with 13 bases in between. This CDR3 has 15 amino acids. The germline CDR1 and CDR2 sequences are SQVTM and ANQGSEA. The CDR3 nucleotides read TGCAGCGTTGAAATGGAGAGGAGAACTAACTATGGCTACACCTTC. The encoded protein is CSVEMERRTNYGYTF.

The chain joins TRBV28 to TRBJ1-1; TRBD1 matches at 7 bases. Losses at the gene ends were 3 bases for V and 0 bases for J; bases not matched to a gene: 4. This CDR3 is 15 amino acids long. Germline V gives CDR1 MDHEN, CDR2 SYDVKM. In DNA form, the CDR3 reads TGTGCCAGCAGTTTCCGGGACAGAGTGAACACTGAAGCTTTCTTT. It is translated as CASSFRDRVNTEAFF.

The sample holds a few counts of this clonotype. A much larger clone lies one base from this, so it may be a read error. The CDR3, as DNA: TGTGCCAGCAGCTCACAGATGGACACTGAAGCTTTCTTT. Amino acids: CASSSQMDTEAFF. This sequence joins TRBV7-2 and TRBJ1-1; D is unclear. CDR3 length: 13 residues. The germline gives CDR1 SGHTA, CDR2 FQGNSA. The V gene lost 4 bases and the J gene lost 3 bases, with 9 bases spanning the gap.

V and J are TRBV29-1 and TRBJ2-5; possibly TRBD1 or TRBD2 for D (5 bases each). CDR1 is SQVTM and CDR2 is ANQGSEA in the germline V gene. V was shortened by 5 bases and J by 4 bases, with 14 bases between the two germline ends. CDR3 length: 13 residues. CDR3 loop: CSVMGTLVETQYF. CDR3 nucleotide sequence: TGCAGCGTTATGGGGACCCTCGTAGAGACCCAGTACTTC. Filled out from reference TRBV29-1 and TRBJ2-5, the complete variable domain reads SAVISQKPSRDICQRGTSLTIQCQVDSQVTMMFWYRQQPGQSLTLIATANQGSEATYESGFVIDKFPISRPNLTFSTLTVSNMSPEDSSIYLCSVMGTLVETQYFGPGTRLLVL.

J is TRBJ2-5 and V is TRBV7-9; D is unclear. Germline CDR1 is SEHNR and CDR2 is FQNEAQ (reference sequence). With 4 bases removed from V and 2 bases from J, the gap between germline ends came to 17 bases. The CDR3 runs 16 residues. The DNA for the CDR3 is TGTGCCAGCAGCTCCGGTCCTCCCGGGTTTCAAGAGACCCAGTACTTC. It is translated as CASSSGPPGFQETQYF.

This clonotype is a singleton in its sample. The chain is built from TRBV29-1 and TRBJ2-7; D gene ambiguous. Germline-derived CDR1 and CDR2 are SQVTM and ANQGSEA. The V end lost 3 bases, the J end lost 7 bases, and 19 bases lay between the germline ends. The CDR3 is 14 residues long. The CDR3 sequence is CSVEGPFSLNEQYF. CDR3 DNA sequence: TGCAGCGTTGAGGGTCCGTTTAGTTTGAATGAGCAGTACTTC.

In the case of this clonotype: Compared with germline, one end of the junction differs, possibly owing to a read error. The V and J genes are TRBV10-2 and TRBJ1-4; no definite D call. This CDR3 contains 12 residues. Looked up from germline, CDR1 is WSHSY and CDR2 is SAAADI. DNA for the CDR3: TGTGCCAGCAGTTACGGGGTCGGAAAACTGTTTTTT. This translates into CASSYGVGKLFF.

The rearrangement uses TRBV11-2 and TRBJ2-7; TRBD2 aligns across 11 bases. Germline V CDR1 and CDR2: SGHAT, FQNNGV. The CDR3 loop spans 16 amino acids. V gave up 5 bases and J gave up 3 bases; unmatched junction bases: 9. The chain's CDR3 is CASSPQGLAEIYEQYF. DNA for the CDR3: TGTGCCAGCAGCCCCCAGGGACTAGCGGAAATCTACGAGCAGTACTTC.

The count of this clonotype is one. The chain joins TRBV6-5 to TRBJ1-5, with D possibly being TRBD1 (6 bases). With 5 bases removed from V and 4 bases from J, the gap between germline ends came to 12 bases. Per the germline V gene, CDR1 is MNHEY and CDR2 is SVGAGI. CDR3 length: 14 amino acids. The CDR3 sequence is CASSDDRRNQPQHF. DNA of the CDR3: TGTGCCAGCAGTGATGACAGGAGGAATCAGCCCCAGCATTTT.

The rearrangement uses TRBV6-5 and TRBJ2-7, with D maybe TRBD2 (5 bases). The CDR3 has 13 amino acids. The germline V gene has CDR1 MNHEY and CDR2 SVGAGI. V was cut by 6 bases and J by 6 bases, with 15 bases left in between. As DNA, the CDR3 is TGTGCCAGCAGCTCGCTTCGGGGTCGCGAGCAGTACTTC. Encoded protein: CASSSLRGREQYF.

The gene calls are TRBV6-6 and TRBJ1-4; 9 bases align to TRBD1. The CDR3 extends over 17 amino acids. Per germline, CDR1 MNHNY and CDR2 SVGAGI (reference sequence). Losses at the gene ends were 5 bases for V and 4 bases for J; bases not matched to a gene: 11. The DNA of the CDR3 is TGTGCCAGCAGTCGATTCACAGGGGGCGCGGGTAATGAAAAACTGTTTTTT. This gives the protein CASSRFTGGAGNEKLFF.

This clonotype was seen at least ten times. This chain connects TRBV7-2 to TRBJ2-6; no clear D gene. Germline CDR1 SGHTA, CDR2 FQGNSA. CDR3 length: 14 amino acids. Trimming pared 8 bases from V and 2 bases from J, leaving 10 bases between. The CDR3 spells CASVPRAGANVLTF. CDR3 bases: TGTGCCAGCGTCCCCCGGGCTGGGGCCAACGTCCTGACTTTC.

This clonotype was detected many times. The CDR3 protein is CSVLQGSETQYF. The CDR3, as DNA: TGCAGTGTTTTGCAGGGGTCGGAGACCCAGTACTTC. The chain uses TRBV20-1 and TRBJ2-5; D might be TRBD1 (6 bases). Trimming took off 7 bases at V and 5 bases at J, with 14 bases between the two ends. Germline CDR1 reads DFQATT; CDR2 reads SNEGSKA (reference sequence). This CDR3 is built from 12 residues.

V is TRBV7-9 and J is TRBJ1-6; D gene unclear. Germline V lookup: CDR1 SEHNR, CDR2 FQNEAQ (reference sequence). Deletions cut 5 bases from V and 10 bases from J, with 9 bases between. The CDR3 covers 12 residues. This CDR3 is CASSHRVSPLHF. CDR3 in DNA: TGTGCCAGCAGCCACCGGGTATCACCCCTCCACTTT.

The J gene is TRBJ1-1, the V gene TRBV2, with no clear D. V lost 0 bases and J lost 4, with 9 bases in between. CDR3 length: 14 amino acids. Germline lookup yields CDR1 SNHLY and CDR2 FYNNEI. The CDR3 spells CASSEALGITEAFF. In DNA, the CDR3 is TGTGCCAGCAGTGAAGCGCTTGGGATCACTGAAGCTTTCTTT.

This chain links TRBV15 with TRBJ1-1, with D perhaps matching TRBD1 (5 bases). Looked up from germline, CDR1 is LNHNV and CDR2 is YYDKDF (reference sequence). The CDR3 sequence is 13 residues long. The V gene lost 3 bases and the J gene lost 5 bases, with 10 bases spanning the gap. The CDR3 coding sequence is TGTGCCACCAGCAGGTTGGGGGGTACTGAAGCTTTCTTT. Its protein product is CATSRLGGTEAFF.

The chain links TRBV5-6 to TRBJ2-5; D perhaps matches TRBD1 (7 bases). V was shortened by 7 bases and J by 11 bases, with 18 bases between the two germline ends. The CDR3 totals 12 residues. Germline CDR1 is SGHDT and CDR2 is YYEEEE. For the CDR3, the DNA is TGTGCCAGCGCTTGGACGCCAGGGGGGCAGTACTTC. Its translation: CASAWTPGGQYF.

This clonotype was observed many times. The chain employs TRBV28 and TRBJ2-5, with D perhaps TRBD1 or TRBD2 (5 bases each). V lost 4 bases and J 5 bases, leaving 23 bases between the germline ends. The CDR3 sequence is 17 residues long. The germline CDR1 and CDR2 sequences are MDHEN and SYDVKM. CDR3 sequence: CASSSLLGTDPGETQYF. The CDR3 bases are TGTGCCAGCAGTTCTCTTCTCGGGACGGATCCGGGGGAGACCCAGTACTTC. The full variable domain, with the rest looked up from reference TRBV28 and TRBJ2-5, is DVKVTQSSRYLVKRTGEKVFLECVQDMDHENMFWYRQDPGLGLRLIYFSYDVKMKEKGDIPEGYSVSREKKERFSLILESASTNQTSMYLCASSSLLGTDPGETQYFGPGTRLLVL.

This chain uses TRBV12-3 or TRBV12-4 with TRBJ1-3; D unresolved. Trimming shortened V by 3 bases and J by 4 bases, and 10 bases separated the two germline ends. CDR3 length: 14 amino acids. The CDR3 region has the DNA TGTGCCAGCAGTTTGAACCCAGGAGGAAACACCATATATTTT. Translating it yields CASSLNPGGNTIYF.

This clonotype has a single count. The chain employs TRBV7-2 and TRBJ2-3; tentatively, D is TRBD2 (5 bases). V gave up 6 bases and J gave up 6 bases, with 7 bases separating them. This CDR3 comprises 11 residues. Germline V lookup: CDR1 SGHTA, CDR2 FQGNSA. The CDR3 DNA sequence: TGTGCCAGCAGGTGGGAGGATACGCAGTATTTT. Encoded protein: CASRWEDTQYF.

This clonotype came up a few times. One junction end does not reproduce the germline sequence, and a read error may be involved. The rearrangement joins TRBV15 to TRBJ1-2, with TRBD1 identical over 9 bases. This CDR3 has 14 amino acids. CDR1 and CDR2 (germline): LNHNV, YYDKDF (reference sequence). The CDR3 DNA is TGTGCCACCAGGCCCGGGACAGGGTTTCATGGCTGCACCTTC. Residues: CATRPGTGFHGCTF.

This clonotype was counted at least ten times. The gene calls are TRBV10-1 and TRBJ1-1; D unclear. The CDR3 runs 13 residues. Looked up from germline, CDR1 is WNHNN and CDR2 is SYGVQD (reference sequence). V lost 0 bases, J lost 5 bases, and 7 bases lay in between. This chain's CDR3 is CASSESQGTEAFF. The CDR3, as DNA: TGCGCCAGCAGTGAGTCCCAAGGGACTGAAGCTTTCTTT.

The genes are TRBV11-2 and TRBJ1-1; 8 positions match TRBD1. Germline CDR1 reads SGHAT; CDR2 reads FQNNGV. The CDR3 is 15 residues long. V shed 1 base, J shed 4 bases, and the junction held 5 bases outside the gene matches. The CDR3 DNA follows: TGTGCCAGCAGCTTAGGAGGACAGGGAGCCACTGAAGCTTTCTTT. Translating it yields CASSLGGQGATEAFF.

This clonotype was recorded at least ten times. V and J are TRBV7-8 and TRBJ1-1; perhaps TRBD1 as D (5 bases). The CDR3 spans 15 residues. The germline CDR1 and CDR2 sequences are SGHVS and FQNEAQ. Trimming pared 5 bases from V and 1 base from J, leaving 14 bases between. Here the CDR3 DNA reads TGTGCCAGCAGCCCAACAGGCGACTGGAACACTGAAGCTTTCTTT. Residues: CASSPTGDWNTEAFF.

This clonotype was counted ten times or more. This chain links TRBV29-1 with TRBJ1-1; TRBD1 matches at 7 bases. This CDR3 comprises 13 residues. The ends lost 4 bases at V and 4 bases at J; junction bases unmatched: 6. The germline gives CDR1 SQVTM, CDR2 ANQGSEA. CDR3 coding DNA: TGCAGCGTTGTGCGGCAGGGGGGCACTGAAGCTTTCTTT. Translated: CSVVRQGGTEAFF. Together with reference TRBV29-1 and TRBJ1-1, the CDR3 gives the full variable domain: SAVISQKPSRDICQRGTSLTIQCQVDSQVTMMFWYRQQPGQSLTLIATANQGSEATYESGFVIDKFPISRPNLTFSTLTVSNMSPEDSSIYLCSVVRQGGTEAFFGQGTRLTVV.

The table lists this clonotype with many counts. The rearrangement uses TRBV20-1 and TRBJ2-5; no reliable D call. V lost 6 bases and J 1 base, leaving 12 bases between the germline ends. The CDR3 extends over 13 amino acids. Germline CDR1 and CDR2: DFQATT and SNEGSKA (reference sequence). DNA of the CDR3: TGCAGTGCCGGTCCGGGCGGCCAAGAGACCCAGTACTTC. Translating gives CSAGPGGQETQYF.

This clonotype was detected ten times or more. The chain carries TRBV7-9 and TRBJ2-7; 7 bases agree with TRBD2. V shed 5 bases, J shed 3 bases, and the junction held 13 bases outside the gene matches. CDR3 length: 16 amino acids. CDR1 SEHNR and CDR2 FQNEAQ come from the germline V gene (reference sequence). The DNA of the CDR3 is TGTGCCAGCAGCGTACAAGAAAGGGAGGGAGACTACGAGCAGTACTTC. Its protein product is CASSVQEREGDYEQYF.